Presented here are 19 T cell receptor beta chains from one specimen sequenced in a study of CD8+CD57+ T cells in acquired aplastic anemia. The use of genomic DNA as template underpinned the TCR beta VDJ and CDR3 profiling. MiXCR was run by TCRdb on the reads, yielding one entry per CDR3 protein. The sample yields approximately 200,000 distinct CDR3 sequences, roughly 64% seen once. Sequencing was carried out using sorted CD4+, CD8+, or CD8+CD57+ T cells (not recorded which) from PBMCs. The source is a human donor with severe aplastic anemia or a healthy control (not recorded which).

The CDR3 sequence is CASSHGQGYEKLFF. CDR3 nucleotide sequence: TGTGCCAGCAGTCATGGACAGGGGTATGAAAAACTGTTTTTT. The chain combines TRBV12-3 or TRBV12-4 with TRBJ1-4, with 9 bases fitting TRBD1. CDR3 size: 14 residues. Germline trimming cut 5 bases from V and 6 bases from J; bases unmatched to any gene: 4.

In its sample, this clonotype was seen a few times. The genes are TRBV6-4 and TRBJ2-1; 8 bases agree with TRBD1. The germline CDR1 and CDR2 sequences are MRHNA and SNTAGT. Unmatched junction bases numbered 11, after V lost 6 bases and J lost 7 bases. The CDR3 consists of 15 residues. CDR3 protein: CASSAAPTGENEQFF. The CDR3 region has the DNA TGTGCCAGCAGCGCCGCTCCGACAGGGGAGAATGAGCAGTTCTTC.

The chain has TRBV7-8 and TRBJ2-2; the D call may be TRBD1 or TRBD2 (5 bases each). This CDR3 region has 14 residues. Per germline, CDR1 SGHVS and CDR2 FQNEAQ. With 10 bases removed from V and 1 base from J, the gap between germline ends came to 13 bases. This chain's CDR3 is CATKGTGNTGELFF. DNA for the CDR3: TGTGCCACTAAAGGGACGGGGAACACCGGGGAGCTGTTTTTT. Full variable domain (missing parts from reference TRBV7-8 and TRBJ2-2): GAGVSQSPRYKVAKRGQDVALRCDPISGHVSLFWYQQALGQGPEFLTYFQNEAQLDKSGLPSDRFFAERPEGSVSTLKIQRTQQEDSAVYLCATKGTGNTGELFFGEGSRLTVL.

This clonotype has ten or more counts. The CDR3 DNA sequence: TGTGCCAGTAGTTTTTGGACGGAAACTAATGAAAAACTGTTTTTT. Translation gives CASSFWTETNEKLFF. V is TRBV19 and J is TRBJ1-4, with D hard to call. Germline assignment: CDR1 LNHDA and CDR2 SQIVND (reference sequence). This CDR3 has 15 residues. V was trimmed by 5 bases and J by 1 base, leaving 11 bases between them. Variable domain in full (rest from reference TRBV19 and TRBJ1-4): DGGITQSPKYLFRKEGQNVTLSCEQNLNHDAMYWYRQDPGQGLRLIYYSQIVNDFQKGDIAEGYSVSREKKESFPLTVTSAQKNPTAFYLCASSFWTETNEKLFFGSGTQLSVL.

The gene calls are TRBV20-1 and TRBJ1-1; D is unclear. From germline, CDR1 is DFQATT and CDR2 SNEGSKA (reference sequence). Trimming took 1 base from V and 4 from J, leaving 10 bases between them. The CDR3 contains 13 residues. The CDR3 sequence is CSARGRWSTEAFF. The CDR3 region has the DNA TGCAGTGCTAGAGGTCGGTGGTCCACTGAAGCTTTCTTT.

This clonotype showed up many times. The V gene is TRBV29-1, the J gene TRBJ2-1; 8 bases agree with TRBD2. The length of the CDR3 is 16 residues. Germline assignment: CDR1 SQVTM and CDR2 ANQGSEA. J gave up 3 bases and V 3 bases, and 10 bases lay outside the gene matches. In nucleotides, the CDR3 is TGCAGCGTTGACCCGGCGGGAGGTCCGGGCTACAATGAGCAGTTCTTC. Residues: CSVDPAGGPGYNEQFF.

This chain links TRBV29-1 with TRBJ2-7; possible D gene TRBD2, 6 bases. Germline CDR1 and CDR2: SQVTM and ANQGSEA. V was cut by 1 base and J by 1 base, with 11 bases left in between. CDR3 length: 14 amino acids. CDR3 coding DNA: TGCAGCGTTGAAGGGAGCGGAGGGTCCTACGAGCAGTACTTC. As protein: CSVEGSGGSYEQYF.

The chain combines TRBV15 with TRBJ2-7; possible D gene TRBD2, 6 bases. The CDR3 runs to 13 residues. V lost 0 bases and J lost 5, with 8 bases in between. CDR1 LNHNV and CDR2 YYDKDF come from the germline V gene (reference sequence). In nucleotides, the CDR3 is TGTGCCACCAGCAGAGATCCGGGGGACGAGCAGTACTTC. Translation gives CATSRDPGDEQYF.

The rearrangement uses TRBV5-6 and TRBJ2-2; weak D call: TRBD1 (6 bases). Trimming stripped 3 bases from V and 5 bases from J, with 17 bases between. Germline V gene lookup returns CDR1 SGHDT and CDR2 YYEEEE. CDR3 length: 16 amino acids. CDR3 nucleotides: TGTGCCAGCAGCTGGGGGCCGCAGGGGAATACCGGGGAGCTGTTTTTT. It codes for CASSWGPQGNTGELFF.

V is TRBV7-6 and J is TRBJ2-7; the match to TRBD1 covers 7 bases. The V and J ends lost 4 bases and 5 bases, in that order; junction bases with no gene match: 17. Germline V gives CDR1 SGHVS, CDR2 FNYEAQ. This CDR3 region has 17 residues. The CDR3 DNA sequence: TGTGCCAGCAGCTCCTCCCGGACAGGCTCCTTTCTGGACGAGCAGTACTTC. Its protein product is CASSSSRTGSFLDEQYF.

This clonotype has a handful of counts. This chain joins TRBV7-8 and TRBJ1-4; D might be TRBD1 (6 bases). The length of the CDR3 is 14 residues. V gave up 8 bases and J gave up 1 base, with 11 bases separating them. The germline CDR1 and CDR2 sequences are SGHVS and FQNEAQ. DNA for the CDR3: TGTGCCAGCCGACGGGACATAACTAATGAAAAACTGTTTTTT. Protein sequence: CASRRDITNEKLFF.

There are many counts of this clonotype. The chain couples TRBV6-1 to TRBJ1-6; no clear D gene. CDR1 and CDR2 (germline): MNHNS, SASEGT. V dropped 3 bases and J dropped 1 base, with 16 bases sitting between them. This CDR3 has 18 amino acids. CDR3 residues: CASSESAPHGSYNSPLHF. In nucleotides, the CDR3 is TGTGCCAGCAGTGAGTCGGCACCCCACGGGTCCTATAATTCACCCCTCCACTTT.

V is TRBV5-1 and J is TRBJ2-3, with 9 bases identical to TRBD2. The J segment lost 0 bases and the V segment lost 5 bases, leaving 7 bases of the junction unmatched. The CDR3 is 16 residues long. Looked up from germline, CDR1 is SGHRS and CDR2 is YFSETQ. In nucleotides, the CDR3 is TGCGCCAGCAGGGCCGGGACTAGCAGCAGCACAGATACGCAGTATTTT. It specifies CASRAGTSSSTDTQYF.

The chain links TRBV5-1 to TRBJ1-1, with D possibly TRBD1 on 6 matching bases. The CDR3 is 16 residues long. Trimming cost V 3 bases and J 2 bases, with 17 bases left between them. Germline CDR1 SGHRS, CDR2 YFSETQ. The CDR3 spells CASSSPGERLNTEAFF. As DNA, the CDR3 is TGCGCCAGCAGCTCTCCAGGGGAGCGCTTAAACACTGAAGCTTTCTTT.

Note on this clonotype: A much bigger clone sits one base away, suggesting this may be a read error. The J gene is TRBJ2-1, the V gene TRBV11-2; possible D gene TRBD2, 7 bases. Germline CDR1 reads SGHAT; CDR2 reads FQNNGV. V lost 6 bases and J lost 2, with 23 bases in between. The CDR3 has 18 amino acids. CDR3 DNA sequence: TGTGCCAGCAGGGGTACTCAACTAGAGGGGGGGCCCTACAATGAGCAGTTCTTC. Its protein product is CASRGTQLEGGPYNEQFF.

This chain connects TRBV7-3 to TRBJ2-7; 8 bases fit TRBD2. V shed 6 bases and J 2 bases; nucleotides not matched to a gene: 9. The length of the CDR3 is 15 residues. Per germline, CDR1 SGHTA and CDR2 FQGTGA. CDR3 sequence (DNA): TGTGCCAGCAGTGAACTAGCGGTAAAAGCCTACGAGCAGTACTTC. As protein: CASSELAVKAYEQYF.

The chain recombines TRBV7-9 with TRBJ2-7; D may correspond to TRBD1 or TRBD2 (5 bases each). The germline V and J ends were trimmed by 5 bases and 4 bases, with 15 bases remaining between them. CDR3 length: 14 residues. Germline-derived CDR1 and CDR2 are SEHNR and FQNEAQ (reference sequence). For the CDR3, the DNA is TGTGCCAGCAGCCCAGGGACCGAGGGGTACGAGCAGTACTTC. Residues: CASSPGTEGYEQYF.

The chain links TRBV7-2 to TRBJ2-7; D is possibly TRBD1 (5 bases). Per the germline V gene, CDR1 is SGHTA and CDR2 is FQGNSA. The CDR3 runs to 13 residues. The V gene lost 5 bases and the J gene lost 2 bases, with 10 bases spanning the gap. CDR3 DNA: TGTGCCAGCAGCCCAACAGGAGCCTACGAGCAGTACTTC. This sequence encodes CASSPTGAYEQYF.

The chain couples TRBV7-9 to TRBJ1-5, with a weak D call TRBD1 (6 bases). This CDR3 has 17 amino acids. Germline V gives CDR1 SEHNR, CDR2 FQNEAQ (reference sequence). Deletions cut 4 bases from V and 7 bases from J, with 23 bases between. CDR3 sequence: CASSSPSASGARQPQHF. The CDR3 DNA sequence: TGTGCCAGCAGCTCTCCCTCTGCGTCAGGGGCGAGACAGCCCCAGCATTTT.